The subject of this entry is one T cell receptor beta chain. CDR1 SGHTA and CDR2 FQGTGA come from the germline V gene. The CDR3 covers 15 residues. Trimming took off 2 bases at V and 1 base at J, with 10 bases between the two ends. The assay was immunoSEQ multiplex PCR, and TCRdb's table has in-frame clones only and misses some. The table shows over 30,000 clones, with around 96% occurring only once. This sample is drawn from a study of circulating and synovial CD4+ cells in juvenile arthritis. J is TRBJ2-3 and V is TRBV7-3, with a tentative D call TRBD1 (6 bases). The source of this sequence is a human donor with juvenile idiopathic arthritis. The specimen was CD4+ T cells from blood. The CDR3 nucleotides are TGTGCCAGCAGCTTAGTAGGGGGACGCACAGATACGCAGTATTTT. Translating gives CASSLVGGRTDTQYF.